The entry below describes one T cell receptor (beta chain). Antigen unknown. This sample stems from a study of cytomegalovirus exposure and HLA in healthy donors. About the research overall: The approximately 120 validation repertoires, a later analysis reported, used the same platform as the roughly 710 first-cohort repertoires.

The donors formed part of the roughly 120-subject validation cohort, distinct from the roughly 660-subject first cohort. TCRdb keeps only in-frame clones here, not all; method: immunoSEQ multiplex PCR. This sample has about 86,000 clones; 93% occur once, and the top ten carry roughly 0.65%. CDR1 is SGHNT and CDR2 is YENEEA in the germline V gene. V gave up 4 bases and J gave up 8 bases; unmatched junction bases: 10. There are 15 residues in the CDR3. The study, taken as a whole, reports: Cytomegalovirus-associated TCR beta chains were listed, numbering approximately 150. Specificity of three CMV-associated chains for CMV antigens was verified in vitro.

The specimen sequenced was PBMCs. The rearrangement joins TRBV11-3 to TRBJ2-3; 9 bases agree with TRBD2. The receptor was isolated from a man younger than 35 in good health and CMV-seronegative. CDR3 protein: CASSSSTSGGGTQYF. For the CDR3, the DNA is TGTGCCAGCAGCTCTTCGACTAGCGGTGGAGGTACGCAGTATTTT.